The clone carrying this TCR beta chain was counted ten times or more. Its specificity is not known. TCRdb redid the calling of the reads with MiXCR, one entry per CDR3 protein. The sample lists hundreds of thousands of distinct CDR3 sequences; approximately 30% were seen once. This sample is part of a study of T cell repertoires in cytomegalovirus infection. Study details: CMV epitopes in the study were HLA-C-restricted (recently identified) and HLA-B-restricted (well studied). It can be stated that public TCR beta signatures indicated CMV infection as well as a matching HLA type.

Trimming took off 6 bases at V and 7 bases at J, with 18 bases between the two ends. CDR3 length: 14 residues. Sequencing used cultured CD8+ T cells from PBMCs, obtained from culture after CMV antigen stimulation. This chain uses TRBV12-3 or TRBV12-4 with TRBJ1-2, with D possibly TRBD1 on 5 matching bases. The TCR comes from a human donor in good health (CMV status not recorded). Some clones in this sample may be carry-over from other donors' samples. CDR3 nucleotide sequence: TGTGCCAGCAGCCCCCCGGGACGGGTCTTTGGCTACACCTTC. Residues: CASSPPGRVFGYTF.